This T cell receptor (beta chain) stems from a study of T cell responses to AZD1222 COVID-19 vaccine. General study results and limits: After two AZD1222 doses, spike-specific TCR breadth and depth rose versus day 0.

Only in-frame clones appear in the TCRdb table, and some are missing; sequencing was by immunoSEQ multiplex PCR. The sample has 150,000 or so clones, approximately 90% seen once. Concerning this clone: Its antigen is currently unknown.

The CDR3 covers 12 residues. The ends were cut back, 7 bases at V and 6 bases at J, with 15 bases in the middle. Germline V gene data show CDR1 as SQVTM and CDR2 as ANQGSEA. The clonotype comes from an adult in good health. The sequencing here drew on peripheral blood, taken on day 0 of AZD1222 vaccination. J is TRBJ1-1 and V is TRBV29-1, with a tentative D call TRBD1 (5 bases). DNA of the CDR3: TGCAGCGCAGACAGACTCTGGTCTGAAGCTTTCTTT. Translating gives CSADRLWSEAFF.